What follows describes a single TCR beta chain. With 6 bases removed from V and 0 bases from J, the gap between germline ends came to 9 bases. Germline V lookup: CDR1 MNHEY, CDR2 SMNVEV (reference sequence). This CDR3 is built from 14 residues. The sample originates from a study of patients and donors after allogeneic stem cell transplantation. TCRdb analysed the RT-PCR reads with MiXCR anew, one entry per CDR3 protein. Here the sample spans some 960,000 distinct CDR3 sequences, more than 15% being singletons. The chain uses TRBV27 and TRBJ2-1, with D maybe TRBD1 (5 bases). The sample was blood, either unsorted or a sorted T cell fraction (not recorded which). This clonotype was obtained from a human donor who was either an allogeneic HSCT recipient or a stem cell or donor lymphocyte infusion donor (not recorded which). It is not recorded whose cells these are; they may come from a transplant donor. The CDR3 region is CASRQATSYNEQFF. The CDR3 DNA sequence: TGTGCCAGCAGACAGGCTACCTCCTACAATGAGCAGTTCTTC.